The rows below give T cell receptor beta chains drawn from one sample of a study of T cells in Graves' hyperthyroidism and ophthalmopathy. TCRdb re-called the multiplex PCR reads through MiXCR, storing one row per CDR3 protein. The data contain about 360,000 distinct CDR3 sequences, around 13% of them singletons. The material sequenced was blood. These TCRs come from a woman under 30 with Graves' hyperthyroidism. Each CDR3 is given with its conserved first and last residue. D genes are given only for firm matches. A row's size may be missing; if present it is once, few, many or a size class.

v_gene,j_gene,d_gene,abundance,CDR3aa,CDR3nt
TRBV4-2,TRBJ2-7,.,few,CASSLPSTGDYEQYF,TGTGCCAGCAGCCTCCCTAGCACGGGCGACTACGAGCAGTACTTC
TRBV7-7,TRBJ1-1,.,.,CASSLGGYSEAFF,TGTGCTAGCAGCCTCGGTGGGTACTCTGAAGCTTTCTTT
TRBV20-1,TRBJ2-3,TRBD2,many,CSALRTSGRDTQYF,TGCAGTGCCCTCCGGACTAGCGGGAGAGATACGCAGTATTTT
TRBV6-4,TRBJ2-1,.,few,CASSDPWTRYNEQFF,TGTGCCAGCAGTGACCCCTGGACTCGTTACAATGAGCAGTTCTTC
TRBV18,TRBJ2-7,.,.,CASSPAGQPWEQYF,TGTGCCAGCTCACCTGCGGGACAACCCTGGGAGCAGTACTTC
TRBV7-3,TRBJ2-1,.,many,CASSSSANGVEQFF,TGTGCCAGCAGCTCTTCGGCCAATGGGGTCGAGCAGTTCTTC
TRBV6-4,TRBJ1-2,TRBD1,many,CASSDFYRGATHGYTF,TGTGCCAGCAGTGACTTCTACAGGGGAGCAACGCATGGCTACACCTTC
TRBV9,TRBJ1-1,.,few,CASSSLARAQNTEAFF,TGTGCCAGCAGCTCACTGGCGAGGGCCCAGAACACTGAAGCTTTCTTT
TRBV29-1,TRBJ2-1,TRBD2,many,CSVEDQVAGGLKYNEQFF,TGCAGCGTTGAAGATCAGGTAGCGGGGGGCCTCAAATACAATGAGCAGTTCTTC
TRBV28,TRBJ2-1,TRBD1,many,CASSPDRDYNEQFF,TGTGCCAGCAGTCCCGACAGGGACTACAATGAGCAGTTCTTC
TRBV6-4,TRBJ2-2,.,many,CASQGQMTGELFF,TGTGCCAGCCAAGGTCAAATGACCGGGGAGCTGTTTTTT
TRBV2,TRBJ1-5,.,many,CASKLVTEGPQHF,TGTGCCAGCAAATTGGTAACCGAAGGGCCCCAGCATTTT
TRBV29-1,TRBJ1-2,.,many,CSVETPNYGYTF,TGCAGCGTTGAGACACCTAACTATGGCTACACCTTC
TRBV4-1,TRBJ1-6,.,.,CASSQDPHSPLHF,TGCGCCAGCAGCCAAGATCCTCATTCACCCCTCCACTTT
TRBV28,TRBJ1-1,TRBD1,many,CASSGPGTGRTEAFF,TGTGCCAGCAGCGGTCCCGGGACAGGGAGGACTGAAGCTTTCTTT
TRBV10-3,TRBJ2-4,.,.,CAISTERTAQYF,TGTGCCATCAGCACCGAGCGGACTGCTCAGTACTTC
TRBV5-1,TRBJ1-4,TRBD1,few,CASSVGQEIGKLFF,TGCGCCAGCAGCGTGGGACAGGAGATCGGAAAACTGTTTTTT
TRBV2,TRBJ2-1,.,many,CASSEEGGPRDNEQFF,TGTGCCAGCAGTGAGGAGGGGGGGCCGAGGGACAATGAGCAGTTCTTC